Each of the 13 T cell receptor beta chains below was sequenced from the same sample in a study of blood T cell repertoires in COVID-19. Method: immunoSEQ multiplex PCR; TCRdb's copy keeps in-frame clones and lacks some. The sample lists 240,000 or so clones, roughly 86% occurring once. Input material: peripheral blood. These receptors came from a woman aged 30 to 39 with acute or convalescent COVID-19.

V and J are TRBV2 and TRBJ2-1; 9 bases are shared with TRBD2. V dropped 2 bases and J dropped 0; count of bases not matched to a gene: 2. CDR1 SNHLY and CDR2 FYNNEI come from the germline V gene. The CDR3 sequence is 16 residues long. In nucleotides, the CDR3 is TGTGCCAGCAGTGAATTTAGCGGGAGCTCCTACAATGAGCAGTTCTTC. Protein product: CASSEFSGSSYNEQFF.

This chain joins TRBV24-1 and TRBJ2-1; D unclear. V was pared by 4 bases and J by 4 bases, with 10 bases between. Germline CDR1 and CDR2: KGHDR and SFDVKD. The CDR3 covers 14 residues. This chain's CDR3 is CATSDRLVYNEQFF. In DNA form, the CDR3 reads TGTGCCACCAGTGACCGCCTAGTATACAATGAGCAGTTCTTC.

This rearrangement joins TRBV12-5 to TRBJ1-1; D perhaps matches TRBD1 (5 bases). The CDR3 covers 13 residues. Germline CDR1 LGHNT, CDR2 FRNRAP. V lost 7 bases to trimming and J lost 6 bases, with 15 bases between them. The CDR3: CASDSPYRPEAFF. CDR3 in DNA: TGTGCTAGTGATAGCCCCTACAGGCCTGAAGCTTTCTTT.

The J gene is TRBJ1-5, the V gene TRBV11-2; TRBD1 matches at 10 bases. The V gene's germline CDR1 is SGHAT and CDR2 FQNNGV. The V segment lost 1 base and the J segment 6 bases; nucleotides outside the gene matches: 3. The CDR3 extends over 15 amino acids. This chain's CDR3 is CASSLGQGASQPQHF. The CDR3 DNA reads TGTGCCAGCAGCTTAGGACAGGGGGCGAGTCAGCCCCAGCATTTT.

V and J are TRBV6-2 or TRBV6-3 and TRBJ1-6; D remains ambiguous. With 2 bases removed from V and 11 bases from J, the gap between germline ends came to 16 bases. The CDR3 extends over 15 amino acids. Germline assignment: CDR1 MNHEY and CDR2 SVGEGT. The CDR3 here is CASSYPAGRSAPLHF. The CDR3 bases are TGTGCCAGCAGTTACCCCGCGGGGAGGTCCGCACCCCTCCACTTT.

The chain is built from TRBV27 and TRBJ2-6, with D tentatively TRBD1 (5 bases). The V gene lost 3 bases and the J gene lost 0 bases, with 12 bases spanning the gap. The germline gives CDR1 MNHEY, CDR2 SMNVEV (reference sequence). This CDR3 is 17 amino acids long. CDR3 sequence reads: CASSFQGSHSGANVLTF. In nucleotides, the CDR3 is TGTGCCAGCAGTTTCCAGGGCTCCCACTCTGGGGCCAACGTCCTGACTTTC.

A remark on this clone: Within the sample, other DNA sequences also encode this same CDR3. The CDR3, as DNA: TGTGCCAGTAGTATCCGGGACACCAATCAGCCCCAGCATTTT. Its protein product is CASSIRDTNQPQHF. The chain uses TRBV19 and TRBJ1-5; the D gene is possibly TRBD1 (6 bases). V shed 3 bases and J shed 3 bases, with 9 bases lying between them. Germline loops: CDR1 LNHDA, CDR2 SQIVND (reference sequence). This CDR3 region has 14 residues.

The rearrangement uses TRBV11-2 and TRBJ1-1; tentative D call: TRBD1 (5 bases). Trimming stripped 0 bases from V and 0 bases from J, with 14 bases between. There are 17 residues in the CDR3. CDR1 SGHAT and CDR2 FQNNGV come from the germline V gene. The CDR3 DNA sequence: TGTGCCAGCAGCTTAGATCGGAGGGGCGGGATGAACACTGAAGCTTTCTTT. Translating it yields CASSLDRRGGMNTEAFF.

The rearrangement links TRBV5-5 to TRBJ2-1; 10 bases are a match to TRBD2. Germline V CDR1 and CDR2: SGHKS, YYEKEE (reference sequence). The CDR3 covers 15 residues. Trimming cost V 4 bases and J 4 bases; bases outside gene matches: 5. CDR3 in amino acids: CASSPETSGYNEQFF. In nucleotides, the CDR3 is TGTGCCAGCAGCCCGGAGACTAGCGGGTACAATGAGCAGTTCTTC. Drawing the rest from reference TRBV5-5 and TRBJ2-1, the complete variable domain is DAGVTQSPTHLIKTRGQQVTLRCSPISGHKSVSWYQQVLGQGPQFIFQYYEKEERGRGNFPDRFSARQFPNYSSELNVNALLLGDSALYLCASSPETSGYNEQFFGPGTRLTVL.

CDR3 loop: CATSRPGQGKGSEAFF. The CDR3 DNA reads TGTGCCACCAGCAGACCGGGACAGGGGAAGGGGTCTGAAGCTTTCTTT. J is TRBJ1-1 and V is TRBV15, with 10 bases identical to TRBD1. The V gene's germline CDR1 is LNHNV and CDR2 YYDKDF (reference sequence). This CDR3 spans 16 amino acids. The V and J ends lost 2 bases and 6 bases, in that order; junction bases with no gene match: 9.

V gene TRBV5-1 combines with J gene TRBJ2-7, with a possible D match to TRBD2 (5 bases). The CDR3 spans 13 residues. CDR1 is SGHRS and CDR2 is YFSETQ in the germline V gene. Trimming left V 4 bases short and J 7 bases short, with 15 bases between. The CDR3 nucleotides read TGCGCCAGCAGCCCCGCGAGGGTTGAAGAGCAGTACTTC. Protein product: CASSPARVEEQYF. Combining the CDR3 with reference TRBV5-1 and TRBJ2-7 gives the whole variable domain KAGVTQTPRYLIKTRGQQVTLSCSPISGHRSVSWYQQTPGQGLQFLFEYFSETQRNKGNFPGRFSGRQFSNSRSEMNVSTLELGDSALYLCASSPARVEEQYFGPGTRLTVT.

The chain combines TRBV6-2 or TRBV6-3 with TRBJ1-1; no reliable D call. The V end was cut by 3 bases, the J end by 0 bases, with 14 bases between. In germline, CDR1 is MNHEY, CDR2 SVGEGT. The CDR3 has 16 residues. The DNA of the CDR3 is TGTGCCAGCAGTTATATTCCCCGACACTTGAACACTGAAGCTTTCTTT. As protein: CASSYIPRHLNTEAFF.

This clone turned up a few times. The chain carries TRBV6-6 and TRBJ1-5; 7 nucleotides match TRBD1. The CDR3 sequence is 14 residues long. The V and J ends lost 5 bases and 4 bases, in that order; junction bases with no gene match: 5. CDR1 is MNHNY, CDR2 SVGAGI, per germline (reference sequence). The CDR3 here is CASSPRGQNQPQHF. The DNA for the CDR3 is TGTGCCAGCAGTCCGCGGGGACAGAATCAGCCCCAGCATTTT.